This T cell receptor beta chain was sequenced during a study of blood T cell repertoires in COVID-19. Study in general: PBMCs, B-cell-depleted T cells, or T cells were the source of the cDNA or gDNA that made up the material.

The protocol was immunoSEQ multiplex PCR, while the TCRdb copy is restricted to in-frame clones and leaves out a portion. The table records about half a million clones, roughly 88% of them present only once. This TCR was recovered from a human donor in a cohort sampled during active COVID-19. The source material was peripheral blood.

Here the CDR3 reads CASSQDWREQADTQYF. The CDR3 DNA follows: TGCGCCAGCAGCCAAGATTGGCGGGAGCAGGCAGATACGCAGTATTTT. The J gene is TRBJ2-3, the V gene TRBV4-3, with 7 bases fitting TRBD2. Trimming took 0 bases from V and 4 from J; bases not matched to a gene: 7. Germline lookup yields CDR1 LGHNA and CDR2 YSLEER. The CDR3 extends over 16 amino acids.